This T cell receptor beta chain came from a study of identical twins. This clonotype was recorded at least ten times. Germline CDR1 and CDR2: MNHEY and SVGAGI. CDR3 size: 14 residues. V was pared by 3 bases and J by 7 bases, with 15 bases between. TCRdb redid the calling of the 5' RACE reads with MiXCR, one entry per CDR3 protein. The repertoire includes 500,000 to 650,000 distinct CDR3 sequences, under 8.5% of them detected once, and 1.6% sits in the top ten. The sample was also linked to a second study, of yellow fever vaccine responses in identical twins.

The chain links TRBV6-5 to TRBJ1-1; D unresolved. Sequences were obtained from PBMCs. The TCR was taken from a woman younger than 30 in good health. The CDR3 is CASSYGAMLGEAFF. CDR3 nucleotides: TGTGCCAGCAGTTATGGCGCTATGCTAGGTGAAGCTTTCTTT.